One and the same sample provided the 13 T cell receptor beta chains below, sequenced in a study of technical replicates of blood from a few donors. Here immunoSEQ multiplex PCR was the method, and the copy in TCRdb shows in-frame clones only, minus some. The sample consists of more than 65,000 clones, less than 97% of them appearing once. Sequenced: T cells isolated from PBMCs. The source of these receptors is a human donor in good health.

V and J are TRBV19 and TRBJ2-7; 8 nucleotides match TRBD1. CDR3 size: 17 residues. Germline assignment: CDR1 LNHDA and CDR2 SQIVND (reference sequence). Trimming took 6 bases from V and 3 from J; bases not matched to a gene: 16. This CDR3 reads CASSPYTGQGGIYEQYF. Here the CDR3 DNA reads TGTGCCAGTAGCCCTTATACCGGACAGGGAGGCATCTACGAGCAGTACTTC. The variable domain in full, with the rest retrieved from reference TRBV19 and TRBJ2-7, is DGGITQSPKYLFRKEGQNVTLSCEQNLNHDAMYWYRQDPGQGLRLIYYSQIVNDFQKGDIAEGYSVSREKKESFPLTVTSAQKNPTAFYLCASSPYTGQGGIYEQYFGPGTRLTVT.

This clone appeared once. This sequence joins TRBV7-9 and TRBJ1-1; D remains unclear. The germline V gene has CDR1 SEHNR and CDR2 FQNEAQ (reference sequence). V was shortened by 8 bases and J by 3 bases, with 10 bases between the two germline ends. The CDR3 runs 12 residues. The DNA for the CDR3 is TGTGCCAGCGGAGTGGGTCACACTGAAGCTTTCTTT. Translation: CASGVGHTEAFF.

The chain recombines TRBV5-6 with TRBJ2-7, with 7 positions matching TRBD2. Germline V gene lookup returns CDR1 SGHDT and CDR2 YYEEEE. The CDR3 covers 15 residues. V lost 4 bases to trimming and J lost 0 bases; unmatched junction nucleotides: 7. For the CDR3, the DNA is TGTGCCAGCAGCGGGGGGGACGGCCCCTCCTACGAGCAGTACTTC. This gives the protein CASSGGDGPSYEQYF.

This chain links TRBV2 with TRBJ1-5; a weak D match, TRBD1 (5 bases). This CDR3 is 13 amino acids long. Germline loops: CDR1 SNHLY, CDR2 FYNNEI. Trimming cost V 0 bases and J 6 bases, with 6 bases left between them. CDR3 bases: TGTGCCAGCAGTGAAGCTCAGGGTCAGCCCCAGCATTTT. It codes for CASSEAQGQPQHF.

The J gene is TRBJ2-2, the V gene TRBV5-1, with 9 bases aligning to TRBD1. The germline CDR1 and CDR2 sequences are SGHRS and YFSETQ. The CDR3 extends over 14 amino acids. The trim removed 4 bases at V and 7 bases at J, leaving 5 bases unmatched. In nucleotides, the CDR3 is TGCGCCAGCAGCGGGACAGGGTCTAGCGGGGAGCTGTTTTTT. Its translation is CASSGTGSSGELFF.

CDR3 loop: CASSLGGDEQYF. DNA for the CDR3: TGTGCCAGCAGCTTGGGGGGAGACGAGCAGTACTTC. This chain joins TRBV7-6 and TRBJ2-7; possibly TRBD2 for D (6 bases). This CDR3 region has 12 residues. The germline CDR1 and CDR2 sequences are SGHVS and FNYEAQ. The V end was cut by 3 bases, the J end by 5 bases, with 8 bases between.

V usage is TRBV28 and J usage is TRBJ2-1; 8 positions match TRBD2. This CDR3 is built from 19 residues. Germline loops: CDR1 MDHEN, CDR2 SYDVKM. Germline trimming cut 1 base from V and 9 bases from J; bases unmatched to any gene: 20. The DNA for the CDR3 is TGTGCCAGCAGTTTATCCCACGGGAGGGCCTCCGTGTCTGGGGTTGAGCAGTTCTTC. This translates into CASSLSHGRASVSGVEQFF.

The chain is built from TRBV2 and TRBJ2-1, with 9 bases that match TRBD1. Germline assignment: CDR1 SNHLY and CDR2 FYNNEI. J gave up 4 bases and V 10 bases, and 8 bases lay outside the gene matches. The CDR3 extends over 14 amino acids. In DNA, the CDR3 is TGTGCCATCAAGTTGGGGACAGGGTACAATGAGCAGTTCTTC. Protein product: CAIKLGTGYNEQFF.

The chain combines TRBV4-1 with TRBJ1-2; D possibly corresponds to TRBD1 (5 bases). CDR3 length equals 15 residues. Trimming pared 2 bases from V and 3 bases from J, leaving 13 bases between. Germline-derived CDR1 and CDR2 are MGHRA and YSYEKL. The CDR3 nucleotides are TGCGCCAGCAGCCAATCCCCTGGAGGGGACTATGGCTACACCTTC. Protein product: CASSQSPGGDYGYTF.

The chain has TRBV5-4 and TRBJ2-5; tentative D call: TRBD1 (8 bases). Germline V gene lookup returns CDR1 SGHNT and CDR2 YYREEE (reference sequence). V shed 5 bases and J shed 5 bases, with 16 bases lying between them. The CDR3 has 14 amino acids. CDR3 region: CASSSTGGGETQYF. The DNA of the CDR3 is TGTGCCAGCAGTTCTACAGGGGGAGGGGAGACCCAGTACTTC.

V and J are TRBV5-1 and TRBJ2-3; the match to TRBD2 covers 14 bases. The CDR3 is 22 amino acids. V lost 1 base and J lost 1; bases outside the gene matches: 17. Germline CDR1 and CDR2: SGHRS and YFSETQ. Here the CDR3 DNA reads TGCGCCAGCAGCTTGCGCGACAGGCCGGGACTAGCGGGAGACGAGGGCACAGATACGCAGTATTTT. Translated: CASSLRDRPGLAGDEGTDTQYF.

This chain connects TRBV2 to TRBJ1-3; 7 bases line up with TRBD1. CDR1 SNHLY and CDR2 FYNNEI come from the germline V gene. This CDR3 spans 15 amino acids. With 5 bases clipped from V and 0 bases from J, the junction kept 4 bases outside the gene matches. The CDR3 coding sequence is TGTGCCAGCAGTTCCGGGGACAGCTCTGGAAACACCATATATTTT. Protein: CASSSGDSSGNTIYF.

The CDR3 sequence: CSVKVSGASTDTQYF. CDR3 DNA sequence: TGCAGCGTTAAAGTGTCAGGGGCCAGCACAGATACGCAGTATTTT. The chain recombines TRBV29-1 with TRBJ2-3, with D perhaps TRBD1 (6 bases). Germline assignment: CDR1 SQVTM and CDR2 ANQGSEA. This CDR3 region has 15 residues. The V and J ends lost 5 bases and 0 bases respectively, with 15 bases between them.